What follows is one T cell receptor beta chain and its context. Its target is unknown. This sample is drawn from a study of glioma-infiltrating T cells. General study results and limits: Above-expected tissue-blood divergence occurred in all gliomas, most in low-grade ones.

TCR alpha and beta CDR3 regions were amplified from RNA using iRepertoire nested multiplex PCR. From the multiplex PCR reads, TCRdb called clonotypes with MiXCR, one entry per CDR3 protein. Among about 130,000 distinct CDR3 sequences listed, approximately 24% were seen once. CDR1 and CDR2 (germline): SGHTA, FQGTGA. This CDR3 has 14 amino acids. V was clipped by 5 bases and J by 5 bases, with 15 bases between them. The origin of this receptor is a human donor with low-grade glioma or glioblastoma, undergoing nonglioma brain surgery, or in good health (not recorded which). The sample was glioma tissue, nonneoplastic brain tissue, or PBMCs (not recorded which). The rearrangement links TRBV7-3 to TRBJ2-5; unclear D gene. The CDR3 nucleotides are TGTGCCAGCAGCCCCGGTGGGGAAGTGGAGACCCAGTACTTC. Protein: CASSPGGEVETQYF. Using reference TRBV7-3 and TRBJ2-5 for the parts outside the CDR3, the full variable domain is GAGVSQTPSNKVTEKGKYVELRCDPISGHTALYWYRQSLGQGPEFLIYFQGTGAADDSGLPNDRFFAVRPEGSVSTLKIQRTERGDSAVYLCASSPGGEVETQYFGPGTRLLVL.